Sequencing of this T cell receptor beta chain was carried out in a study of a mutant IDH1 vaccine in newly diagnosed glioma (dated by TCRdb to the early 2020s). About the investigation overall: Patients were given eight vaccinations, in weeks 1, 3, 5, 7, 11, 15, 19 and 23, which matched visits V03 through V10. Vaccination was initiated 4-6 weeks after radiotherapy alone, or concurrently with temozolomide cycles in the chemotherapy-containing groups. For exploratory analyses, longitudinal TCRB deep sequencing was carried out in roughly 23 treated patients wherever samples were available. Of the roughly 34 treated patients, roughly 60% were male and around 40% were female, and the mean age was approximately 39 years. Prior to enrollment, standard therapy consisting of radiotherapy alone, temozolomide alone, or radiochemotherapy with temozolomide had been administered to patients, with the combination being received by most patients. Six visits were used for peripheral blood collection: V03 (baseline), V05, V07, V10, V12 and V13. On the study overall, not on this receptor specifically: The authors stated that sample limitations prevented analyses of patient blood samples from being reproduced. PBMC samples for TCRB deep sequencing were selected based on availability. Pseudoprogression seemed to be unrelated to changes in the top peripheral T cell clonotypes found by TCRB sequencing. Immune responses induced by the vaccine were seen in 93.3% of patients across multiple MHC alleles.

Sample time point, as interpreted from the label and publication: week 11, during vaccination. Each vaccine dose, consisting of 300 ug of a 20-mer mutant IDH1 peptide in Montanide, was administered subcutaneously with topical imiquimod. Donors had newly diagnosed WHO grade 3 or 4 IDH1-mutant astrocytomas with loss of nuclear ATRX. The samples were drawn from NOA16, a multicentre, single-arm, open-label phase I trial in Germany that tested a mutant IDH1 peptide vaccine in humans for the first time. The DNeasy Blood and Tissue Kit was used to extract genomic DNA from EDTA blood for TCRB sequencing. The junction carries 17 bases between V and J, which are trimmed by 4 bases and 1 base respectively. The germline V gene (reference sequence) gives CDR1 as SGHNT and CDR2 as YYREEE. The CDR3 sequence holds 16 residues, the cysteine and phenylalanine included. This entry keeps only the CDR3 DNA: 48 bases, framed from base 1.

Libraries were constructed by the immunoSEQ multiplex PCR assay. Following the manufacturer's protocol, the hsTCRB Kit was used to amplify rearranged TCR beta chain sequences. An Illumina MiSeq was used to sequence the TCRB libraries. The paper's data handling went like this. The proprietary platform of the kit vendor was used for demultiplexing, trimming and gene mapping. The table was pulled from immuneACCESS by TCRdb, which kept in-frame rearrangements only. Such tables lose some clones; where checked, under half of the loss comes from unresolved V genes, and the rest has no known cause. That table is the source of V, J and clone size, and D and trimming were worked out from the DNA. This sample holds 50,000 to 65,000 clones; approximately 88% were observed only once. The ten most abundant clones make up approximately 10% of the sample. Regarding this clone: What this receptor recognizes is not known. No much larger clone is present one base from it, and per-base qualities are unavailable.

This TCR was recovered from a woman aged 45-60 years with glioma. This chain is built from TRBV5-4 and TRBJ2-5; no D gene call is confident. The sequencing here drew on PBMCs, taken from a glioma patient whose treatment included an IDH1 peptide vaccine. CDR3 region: CASSPDLNSIQETQYF. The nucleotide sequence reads TGTGCCAGCAGCCCAGACCTGAACAGTATCCAAGAGACCCAGTACTTC.